The rows below give T cell receptor beta chains drawn from one sample of a study of blood T cell repertoires in COVID-19. Assay: immunoSEQ multiplex PCR; the TCRdb copy retains only in-frame clones and omits some. The data contain approximately 300,000 clones, under 90% of them seen just once; the ten biggest clones take up over 4%. The sample comprised PBMCs or T cells enriched from blood (not recorded which). These receptor sequences come from a man in his 60s who had recovered from COVID-19. Both conserved end residues are part of each CDR3. D genes are given only for firm matches.

TRBJ2-5,TRBV9,TRBD2,TGTGCCAGCAGCGCCAGGGCTAGCGGGAGTCGGGGGTACCAAGAGACCCAGTACTTC,CASSARASGSRGYQETQYF
TRBJ2-1,TRBV7-3,TRBD2,TGTGCCAGCAGCTTATCGACTAGCGGATACAATGAGCAGTTCTTC,CASSLSTSGYNEQFF
TRBJ2-2,TRBV5-1,-,TGCGCCAGCCGCCCCCAGGTGACCGGGGAGCTGTTTTTT,CASRPQVTGELFF
TRBJ2-1,TRBV7-9,TRBD1,TGTGCCAGCAGCTTACGAGGACAGGGTATTAATGAGCAGTTCTTC,CASSLRGQGINEQFF
TRBJ1-3,TRBV19,TRBD1,TGTGCCAGTACCGCAGGGGGCTCTGGAAACACCATATATTTT,CASTAGGSGNTIYF
TRBJ1-1,TRBV6-2/TRBV6-3,TRBD1,TGTGCCAGCAGTTTCATCAGGGGGTTGAACACTGAAGCTTTCTTT,CASSFIRGLNTEAFF
TRBJ1-1,TRBV30,TRBD1,TGTGCCTGGAGTGTACAGGGGAGTTTTCGAAACACTGAAGCTTTCTTT,CAWSVQGSFRNTEAFF
TRBJ1-5,TRBV6-5,TRBD1,TGTGCCAGCAGAACCGGACAGGGGAGTCAGCCCCAGCATTTT,CASRTGQGSQPQHF
TRBJ2-7,TRBV6-5,TRBD1,TGTGCCAGCAGTTACACTCGACAGGGGGCCCACGAGCAGTACTTC,CASSYTRQGAHEQYF
TRBJ2-1,TRBV14,-,TGTGCCAGCAGCCAATTTGCCGGCTACAATGAGCAGTTCTTC,CASSQFAGYNEQFF